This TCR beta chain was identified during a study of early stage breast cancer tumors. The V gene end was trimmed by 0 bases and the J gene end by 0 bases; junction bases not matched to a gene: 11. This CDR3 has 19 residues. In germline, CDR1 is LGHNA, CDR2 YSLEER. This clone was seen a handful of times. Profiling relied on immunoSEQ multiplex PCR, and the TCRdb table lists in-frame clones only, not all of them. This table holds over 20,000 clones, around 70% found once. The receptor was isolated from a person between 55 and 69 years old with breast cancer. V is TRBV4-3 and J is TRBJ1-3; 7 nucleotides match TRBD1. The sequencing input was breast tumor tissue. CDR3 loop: CASSQDTPGGLFSGNTIYF. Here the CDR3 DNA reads TGCGCCAGCAGCCAAGATACACCAGGGGGATTATTCTCTGGAAACACCATATATTTT.